The 5 T cell receptor beta chains presented below share a single source sample, sequenced in a study of cytomegalovirus exposure and HLA in healthy donors. With 60 Vbeta and 13 Jbeta primers, the PCR was carried out. Repertoires were generated with immunoSEQ multiplex PCR, while TCRdb's copy carries only in-frame clones and drops some. The table shows about 130,000 clones, with around four fifths occurring only once. The sequenced material came from PBMCs. These receptors all stem from a man aged 30 to 39 in good health.

The rearrangement links TRBV28 to TRBJ1-4; no reliable D call. The CDR3 totals 13 residues. From germline, CDR1 is MDHEN and CDR2 SYDVKM. The V end lost 7 bases, the J end lost 16 bases, and 22 bases lay between the germline ends. CDR3 in DNA: TGTGCCAGCACCCCCTCGCACATCACTAAGGAGTTTTTT. Encoded protein: CASTPSHITKEFF.

This clone appeared once. The chain employs TRBV11-2 and TRBJ2-1; TRBD2 agrees at 9 bases. Germline lookup yields CDR1 SGHAT and CDR2 FQNNGV. The length of the CDR3 is 18 residues. V was clipped by 5 bases and J by 1 base; unmatched bases: 12. CDR3 amino acids: CASSTGGLAGSSYNEQFF. CDR3 coding DNA: TGTGCCAGCAGCACCGGGGGGCTAGCGGGAAGTTCCTACAATGAGCAGTTCTTC.

This clone was recorded only once. The chain joins TRBV10-3 to TRBJ2-5, with 8 nucleotides matching TRBD2. CDR1 and CDR2 from the germline V gene are ENHRY and SYGVKD. The CDR3 has 15 amino acids. Trimming at V came to 4 bases and at J to 1 base, leaving 5 bases not matched to a gene. In nucleotides, the CDR3 is TGTGCCATCAGTGGACAACTAGCGGCCCAAGAGACCCAGTACTTC. This encodes CAISGQLAAQETQYF.

The gene calls are TRBV6-1 and TRBJ2-5; 7 nucleotides align to TRBD1. The DNA end favors TRBJ2-7, so the J call may be wrong. The CDR3 is made up of 14 amino acids. CDR1 and CDR2 (germline): MNHNS, SASEGT. The CDR3 sequence: CASKGTVPNYEQYF. The CDR3 region has the DNA TGTGCCAGCAAAGGGACAGTTCCCAACTACGAGCAGTACTTC.

This clone was seen more than once but under ten times. V usage is TRBV7-2 and J usage is TRBJ2-7; TRBD2 matches at 8 bases. This CDR3 contains 15 residues. Germline V gene data show CDR1 as SGHTA and CDR2 as FQGNSA. V was clipped by 3 bases and J by 4 bases; unmatched bases: 8. The CDR3 DNA reads TGTGCCAGCAGCTTGTCTAGCGGGCCGTTATACGAGCAGTACTTC. Translated: CASSLSSGPLYEQYF.